This section outlines one TCR beta chain sequence together with its context. Its target is not known. The record originates from a study of blood T cells in healthy people across ages. The V gene's germline CDR1 is SGHRS and CDR2 YFSETQ. Deletions cut 0 bases from V and 0 bases from J, with 12 bases between. CDR3 length: 16 residues. All donors came from Russia, were Caucasian and healthy, and spanned ages about 6 to 90. It was with a sample-barcoded 5' primer and a J-beta primer mix that a second PCR of roughly 6 to 12 cycles was run. TCRdb independently ran MiXCR on the 5' RACE reads; one entry per CDR3 protein. The table lists more than 1,400,000 distinct CDR3 sequences, about 43% of them singletons. The study's findings and limits: Unknown donor CMV status possibly confounded expanded clonotype changes. More naive CD4+ cells and higher diversity were found in long-lived than in aged donors. Considered underestimates were the diversity estimates obtained from one million T cells.

This clonotype was sampled from a woman under 30 in good health. V usage is TRBV5-1 and J usage is TRBJ2-5, with D perhaps matching TRBD2 (5 bases). The sample comprised blood. The CDR3 nucleotides are TGCGCCAGCAGCTTGGCCCTAGCCTTGTACCAAGAGACCCAGTACTTC. Residues: CASSLALALYQETQYF.